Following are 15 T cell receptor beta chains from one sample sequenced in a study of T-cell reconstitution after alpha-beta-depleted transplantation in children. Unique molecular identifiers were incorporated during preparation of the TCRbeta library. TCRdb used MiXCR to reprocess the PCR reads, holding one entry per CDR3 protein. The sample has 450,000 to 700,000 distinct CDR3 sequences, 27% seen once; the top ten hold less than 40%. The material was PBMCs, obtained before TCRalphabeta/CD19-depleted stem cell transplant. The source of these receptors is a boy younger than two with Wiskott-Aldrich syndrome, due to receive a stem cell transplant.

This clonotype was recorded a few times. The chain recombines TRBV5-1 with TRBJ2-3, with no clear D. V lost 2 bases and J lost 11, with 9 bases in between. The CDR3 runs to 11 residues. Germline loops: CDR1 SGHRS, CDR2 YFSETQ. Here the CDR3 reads CASSLGSWQYF. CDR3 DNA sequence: TGCGCCAGCAGCTTAGGCAGTTGGCAGTATTTT. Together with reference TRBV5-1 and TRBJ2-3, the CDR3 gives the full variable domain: KAGVTQTPRYLIKTRGQQVTLSCSPISGHRSVSWYQQTPGQGLQFLFEYFSETQRNKGNFPGRFSGRQFSNSRSEMNVSTLELGDSALYLCASSLGSWQYFGPGTRLTVL.

This CDR3 is CAWSVQASGRNEQFF. In DNA, the CDR3 is TGTGCCTGGAGTGTACAGGCTAGCGGGAGGAATGAGCAGTTCTTC. This chain links TRBV30 with TRBJ2-1, with TRBD2 matching over 11 bases. Germline-derived CDR1 and CDR2 are GTSNPN and SVGIG (reference sequence). Trimming removed 0 bases from V and 7 bases from J; junction bases left unmatched: 5. There are 15 residues in the CDR3.

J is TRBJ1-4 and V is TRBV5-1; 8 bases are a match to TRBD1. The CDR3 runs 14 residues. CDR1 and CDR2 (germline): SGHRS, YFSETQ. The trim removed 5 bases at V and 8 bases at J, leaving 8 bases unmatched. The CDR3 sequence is CASSTGTGGEKLFF. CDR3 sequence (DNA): TGCGCCAGCAGTACCGGGACAGGCGGAGAAAAACTGTTTTTT.

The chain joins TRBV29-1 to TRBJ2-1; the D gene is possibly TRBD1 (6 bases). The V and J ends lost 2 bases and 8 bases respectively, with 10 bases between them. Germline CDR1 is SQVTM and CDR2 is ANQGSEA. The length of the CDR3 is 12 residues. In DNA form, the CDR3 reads TGCAGCGTTGAACCAGGGGTGTATGAGCAGTTCTTC. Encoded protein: CSVEPGVYEQFF.

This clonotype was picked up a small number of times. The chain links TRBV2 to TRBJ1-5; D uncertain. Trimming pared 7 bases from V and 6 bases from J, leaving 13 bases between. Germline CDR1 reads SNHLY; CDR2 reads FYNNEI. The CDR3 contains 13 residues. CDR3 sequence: CASTGLDGQPQHF. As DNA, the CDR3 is TGTGCCAGCACGGGATTAGACGGTCAGCCCCAGCATTTT.

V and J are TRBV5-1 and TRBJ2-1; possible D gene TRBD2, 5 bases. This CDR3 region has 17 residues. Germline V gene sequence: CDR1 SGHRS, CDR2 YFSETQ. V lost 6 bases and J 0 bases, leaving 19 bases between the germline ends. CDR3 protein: CASNYWTQPSSYNEQFF. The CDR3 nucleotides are TGCGCCAGCAACTATTGGACTCAGCCGAGCTCCTACAATGAGCAGTTCTTC.

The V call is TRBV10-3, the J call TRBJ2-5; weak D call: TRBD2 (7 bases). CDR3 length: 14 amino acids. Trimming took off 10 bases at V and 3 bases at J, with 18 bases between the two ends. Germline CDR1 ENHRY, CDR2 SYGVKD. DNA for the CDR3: TGTGCCACCAGGGGACTAAGGGCCAAAGAGACCCAGTACTTC. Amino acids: CATRGLRAKETQYF.

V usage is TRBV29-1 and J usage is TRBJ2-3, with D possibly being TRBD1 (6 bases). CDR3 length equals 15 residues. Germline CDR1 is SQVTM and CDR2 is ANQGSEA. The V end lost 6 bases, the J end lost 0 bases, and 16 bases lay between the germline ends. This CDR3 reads CSVTGTPSSTDTQYF. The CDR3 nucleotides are TGCAGCGTGACCGGGACACCATCTAGCACAGATACGCAGTATTTT.

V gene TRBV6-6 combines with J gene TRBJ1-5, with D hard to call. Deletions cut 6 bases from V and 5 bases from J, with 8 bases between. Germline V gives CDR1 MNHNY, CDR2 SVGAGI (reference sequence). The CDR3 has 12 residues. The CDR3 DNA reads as TGTGCCAGCAGCGAGGGATATCAGCCCCAGCATTTT. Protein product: CASSEGYQPQHF.

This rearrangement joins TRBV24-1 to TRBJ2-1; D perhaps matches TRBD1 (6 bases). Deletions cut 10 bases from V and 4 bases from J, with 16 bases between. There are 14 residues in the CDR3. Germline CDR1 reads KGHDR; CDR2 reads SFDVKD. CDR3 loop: CATSGHPTYNEQFF. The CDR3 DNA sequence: TGTGCCACATCGGGACACCCGACTTACAATGAGCAGTTCTTC.

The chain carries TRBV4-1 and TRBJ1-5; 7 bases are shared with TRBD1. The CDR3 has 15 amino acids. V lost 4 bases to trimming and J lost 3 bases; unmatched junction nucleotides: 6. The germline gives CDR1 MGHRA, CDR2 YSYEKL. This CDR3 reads CASSPGDSYNQPQHF. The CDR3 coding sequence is TGCGCCAGCAGCCCTGGGGACAGCTACAATCAGCCCCAGCATTTT.

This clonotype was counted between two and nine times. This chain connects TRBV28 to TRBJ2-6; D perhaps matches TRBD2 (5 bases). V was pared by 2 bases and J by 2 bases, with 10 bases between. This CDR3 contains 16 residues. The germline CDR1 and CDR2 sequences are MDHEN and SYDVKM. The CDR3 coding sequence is TGTGCCAGCAGTTTAGGGAAGGGAGCTGGGGCCAACGTCCTGACTTTC. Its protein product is CASSLGKGAGANVLTF.

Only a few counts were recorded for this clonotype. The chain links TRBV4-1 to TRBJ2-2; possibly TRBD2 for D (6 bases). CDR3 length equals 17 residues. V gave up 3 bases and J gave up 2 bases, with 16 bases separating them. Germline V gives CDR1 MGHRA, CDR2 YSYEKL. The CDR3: CASSQERSRGNTGELFF. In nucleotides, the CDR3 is TGCGCCAGCAGCCAGGAGAGGTCGCGGGGCAACACCGGGGAGCTGTTTTTT.

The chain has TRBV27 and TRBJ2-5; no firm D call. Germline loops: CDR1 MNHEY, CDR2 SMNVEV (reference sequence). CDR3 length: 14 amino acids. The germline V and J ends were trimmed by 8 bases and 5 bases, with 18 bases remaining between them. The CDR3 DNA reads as TGTGCCAGCCGTACCAGCAGTTTATATGAGACCCAGTACTTC. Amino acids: CASRTSSLYETQYF.

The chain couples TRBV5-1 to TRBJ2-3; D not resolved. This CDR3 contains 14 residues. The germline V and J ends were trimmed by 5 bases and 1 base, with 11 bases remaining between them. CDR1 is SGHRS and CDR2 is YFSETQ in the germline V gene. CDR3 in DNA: TGCGCCAGCAGTGAACAACAGCGCACAGATACGCAGTATTTT. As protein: CASSEQQRTDTQYF.